This T cell receptor beta chain emerged from a study of tumor and adjacent non-tumor tissue in lung cancer. Study details: There were 11 to 12 adenocarcinoma, a couple of squamous cell carcinoma and 1 small cell lung cancer cases. Stage I to III disease affected roughly 10 men and 5 women aged about 30 to 85. On average, productive TCRbeta reads reached 4 million to 5 million per sample.

To note about this clonotype: A much larger clone lies one base from this, so it may be a read error.

This sample's RNA came from whole unsorted tissue. Newly diagnosed lung cancer patients had thoracic surgery in China, August–late 2014, without prior chemotherapy. With 2 bases removed from V and 0 bases from J, the gap between germline ends came to 14 bases. The CDR3 covers 17 residues. Three rounds of nested PCR, following a modified ARM-PCR protocol, produced the TCRbeta library. In TCRdb, the multiplex PCR reads were re-called with MiXCR into one record per CDR3 protein. This repertoire shows more than 70,000 distinct CDR3 sequences, 61% found once; its top ten account for around 16%. The chain couples TRBV12-3 or TRBV12-4 to TRBJ1-3; TRBD1 might be the D (5 bases). The sequence derives from a man between 70 and 80 years old with non-small cell lung cancer. The specimen sequenced was lung tumor tissue. The CDR3 DNA follows: TGTGCCAGCAGTTTACCGGGACCGACCATCTCTGGAAACACCATATATTTT. Encoded protein: CASSLPGPTISGNTIYF.